This TCR beta chain stems from a study of T cells expressing NK-cell markers. Overall study findings and caveats: Dominant NKG2C+ clonotype frequencies of roughly 1.0-7.5% of CD8+ T cells were measured in over 5 donors.

Germline V gene data show CDR1 as KGHSH and CDR2 as LQKENI. The CDR3 consists of 17 residues. A note on this clonotype: The antigen is not known.

TCRdb reprocessed the 5' RACE reads and reports one entry per CDR3 protein, with no DNA. The listing records 550,000 to 600,000 distinct CDR3 sequences. This receptor was identified in a man between 18 and 29 years old in good health. The specimen was blood T cells: a sorted CD56 or NKG2C T cell subset, CD4+ or CD8+ T cells, or bulk PBMC T cells (not recorded which). The chain carries TRBV18 and TRBJ2-5; lacking DNA, the TRBD1 call made by TCRdb goes unchecked. CDR3 residues: CASSPLAGQGIQETQYF.